The clone carrying this T cell receptor beta chain was seen a few times. No antigen is known for it. The record originates from a study of T-cell reconstitution after alpha-beta-depleted transplantation in children. TCRbeta library preparation incorporated unique molecular identifiers. TCRdb independently ran MiXCR on the PCR reads; one entry per CDR3 protein. Counted here are about 310,000 distinct CDR3 sequences, approximately 20% occurring once; the ten biggest clones make up over 9.5%. V was clipped by 7 bases and J by 1 base; unmatched bases: 9. The CDR3 consists of 17 residues. Germline V CDR1 and CDR2: LGHNT, FRNRAP. Whole-study findings and limits: Several patients had high TCRbeta diversity at day 60; it came from surviving recipient T cells and thymic progenitors. Reports say that about two months after transplant, the alpha-beta T cells came out of several hundred graft clones that had expanded. T-cell numbers and diversity one year post-transplant derived largely from freshly generated T cells.

This sequence was found in a male patient aged 10 to 17 who had a stem cell transplant for acute lymphoblastic leukemia, so the T cells may come from the graft donor. J is TRBJ2-2 and V is TRBV12-5, with 10 bases fitting TRBD2. The sample consisted of PBMCs, mostly from graft donor cells, taken 180 days after TCRalphabeta/CD19-depleted stem cell transplant. In nucleotides, the CDR3 is TGTGCTAGTGTCCCCTCAATAGCGGGAGGGAACACCGGGGAGCTGTTTTTT. It translates to CASVPSIAGGNTGELFF.